This record covers a single T cell receptor beta chain. The antigen is undetermined. The PCR employed 60 Vbeta primers together with 13 Jbeta primers. This table comes from immunoSEQ multiplex PCR, and its TCRdb copy is limited to in-frame clones, with some not included. The table lists around 180,000 clones, around four fifths of them singletons, with roughly 1.2% in the top ten. The sample belongs to a study of cytomegalovirus exposure and HLA in healthy donors. Germline CDR1 SGHNT, CDR2 YYREEE (reference sequence). V was trimmed by 4 bases and J by 4 bases, leaving 9 bases between them. This CDR3 contains 13 residues. Study-wide results and limits: The records held CMV serostatus as the only immune exposure information. Reports described diagnosis of cytomegalovirus status by the classifier as highly specific and sensitive.

This clonotype was sampled from a boy younger than 10 in good health and CMV-seronegative. This chain joins TRBV5-4 and TRBJ1-3; D unclear. The sample was PBMCs. The CDR3 bases are TGTGCCAGCAGCGAGATGTGGGGAAACACCATATATTTT. Translating it yields CASSEMWGNTIYF.